This T cell receptor beta chain was identified in a study of vaccination effects on CD4 cells after COVID-19. Sequencing followed a ViraFEST assay step that expanded antigen-specific CD4+ T cells with viral peptide pools. Following a roughly 10-day culture, CD4+ T cells were purified. Each participant was given two doses of one vaccine (BNT162b2 or mRNA-1273). As for this clone: The antigen is not known.

Profiled with immunoSEQ multiplex PCR; TCRdb holds only in-frame clones, not every one. The sample holds approximately 70,000 clones; approximately 80% are singletons and the top ten take approximately 1.2%. Germline CDR1 reads MNHEY; CDR2 reads SVGAGI. V shed 4 bases and J shed 2 bases, with 8 bases lying between them. The CDR3 contains 13 residues. The receptor was isolated from a human donor who received a COVID-19 vaccine. The starting material was CD4+ T cells from PBMCs cultured with HCoV-229E spike peptides, obtained after COVID-19 vaccination. The V gene is TRBV6-5, the J gene TRBJ1-1; the D is unclear. Here the CDR3 reads CASSFSRNTEAFF. The CDR3 DNA reads as TGTGCCAGCAGTTTTTCCAGAAACACTGAAGCTTTCTTT.